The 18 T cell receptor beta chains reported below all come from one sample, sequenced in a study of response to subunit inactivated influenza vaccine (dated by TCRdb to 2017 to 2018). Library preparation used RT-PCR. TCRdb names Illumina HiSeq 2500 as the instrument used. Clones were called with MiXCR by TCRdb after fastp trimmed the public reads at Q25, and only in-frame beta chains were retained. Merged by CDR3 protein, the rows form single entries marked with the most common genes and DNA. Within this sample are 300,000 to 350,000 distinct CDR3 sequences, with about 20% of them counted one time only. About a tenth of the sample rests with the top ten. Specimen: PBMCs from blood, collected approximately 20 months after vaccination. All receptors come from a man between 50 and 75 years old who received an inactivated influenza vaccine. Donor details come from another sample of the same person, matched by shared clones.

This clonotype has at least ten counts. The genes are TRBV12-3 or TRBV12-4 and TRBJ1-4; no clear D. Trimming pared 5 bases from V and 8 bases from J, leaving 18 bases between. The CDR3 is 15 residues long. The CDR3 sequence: CASSPAFGVREKLFF. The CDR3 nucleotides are TGTGCCAGCAGTCCCGCCTTTGGGGTGCGGGAAAAACTGTTTTTT.

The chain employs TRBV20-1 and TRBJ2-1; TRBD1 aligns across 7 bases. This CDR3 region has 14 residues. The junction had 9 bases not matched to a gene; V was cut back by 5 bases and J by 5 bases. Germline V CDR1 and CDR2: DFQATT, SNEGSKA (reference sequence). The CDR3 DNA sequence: TGCAGTGCTCTGACAGGGCAATTGGACAATGAGCAGTTCTTC. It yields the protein CSALTGQLDNEQFF.

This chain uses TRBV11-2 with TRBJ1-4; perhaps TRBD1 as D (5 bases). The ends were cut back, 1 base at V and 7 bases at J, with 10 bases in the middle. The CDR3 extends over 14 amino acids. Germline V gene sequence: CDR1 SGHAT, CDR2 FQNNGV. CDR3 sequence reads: CASSLGGWGEKLFF. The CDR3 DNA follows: TGTGCCAGCAGCTTAGGGGGCTGGGGTGAAAAACTGTTTTTT.

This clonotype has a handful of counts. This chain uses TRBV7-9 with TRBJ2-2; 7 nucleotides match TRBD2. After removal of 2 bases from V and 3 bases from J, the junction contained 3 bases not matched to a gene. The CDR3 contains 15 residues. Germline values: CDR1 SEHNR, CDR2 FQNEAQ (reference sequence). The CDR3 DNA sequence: TGTGCCAGCAGCTTAAGGCTAGCGGACACCGGGGAGCTGTTTTTT. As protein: CASSLRLADTGELFF.

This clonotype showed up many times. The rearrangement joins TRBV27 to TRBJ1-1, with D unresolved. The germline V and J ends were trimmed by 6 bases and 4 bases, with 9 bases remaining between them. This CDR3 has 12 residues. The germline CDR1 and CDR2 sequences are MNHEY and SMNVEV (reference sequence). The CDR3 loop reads CASRHPGTEAFF. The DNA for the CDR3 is TGTGCCAGCAGACACCCGGGCACTGAAGCTTTCTTT.

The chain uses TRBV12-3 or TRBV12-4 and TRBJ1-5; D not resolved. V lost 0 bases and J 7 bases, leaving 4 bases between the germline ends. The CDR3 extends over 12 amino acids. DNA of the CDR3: TGTGCCAGCAGTTTAGCGAGGCAGCCCCAGCATTTT. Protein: CASSLARQPQHF.

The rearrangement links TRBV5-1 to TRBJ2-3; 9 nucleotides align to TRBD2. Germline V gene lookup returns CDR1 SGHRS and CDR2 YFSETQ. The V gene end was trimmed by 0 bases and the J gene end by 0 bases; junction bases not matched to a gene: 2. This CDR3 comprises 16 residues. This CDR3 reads CASSLGLAESTDTQYF. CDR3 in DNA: TGCGCCAGCAGCTTGGGACTAGCGGAAAGCACAGATACGCAGTATTTT.

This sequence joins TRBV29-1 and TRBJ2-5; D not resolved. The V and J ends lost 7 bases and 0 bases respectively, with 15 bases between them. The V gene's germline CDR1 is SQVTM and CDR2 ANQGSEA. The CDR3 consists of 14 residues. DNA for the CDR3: TGCAGCGCCGCAACTACAGCTTACCAAGAGACCCAGTACTTC. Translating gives CSAATTAYQETQYF.

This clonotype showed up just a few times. The DNA for the CDR3 is TGTGCCATCAGAGATACAGGGACCGGGGCAGATACGCAGTATTTT. Protein: CAIRDTGTGADTQYF. The chain joins TRBV10-3 to TRBJ2-3; TRBD1 is a possible D gene (6 bases). The CDR3 totals 15 residues. CDR1 and CDR2 (germline): ENHRY, SYGVKD. V was pared by 6 bases and J by 4 bases, with 17 bases between.

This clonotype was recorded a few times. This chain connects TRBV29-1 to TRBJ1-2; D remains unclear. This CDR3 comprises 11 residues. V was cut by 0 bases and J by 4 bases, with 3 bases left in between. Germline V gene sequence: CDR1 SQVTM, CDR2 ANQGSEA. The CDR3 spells CSVEDLYGYTF. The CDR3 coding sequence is TGCAGCGTTGAAGACCTCTATGGCTACACCTTC.

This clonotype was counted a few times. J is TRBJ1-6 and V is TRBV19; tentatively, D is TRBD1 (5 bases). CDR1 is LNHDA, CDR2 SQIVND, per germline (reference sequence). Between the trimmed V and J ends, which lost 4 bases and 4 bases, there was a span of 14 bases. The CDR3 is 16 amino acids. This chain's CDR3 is CASSSTGTSYNSPLHF. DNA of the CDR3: TGTGCCAGTAGTAGTACCGGGACGTCATATAATTCACCCCTCCACTTT.

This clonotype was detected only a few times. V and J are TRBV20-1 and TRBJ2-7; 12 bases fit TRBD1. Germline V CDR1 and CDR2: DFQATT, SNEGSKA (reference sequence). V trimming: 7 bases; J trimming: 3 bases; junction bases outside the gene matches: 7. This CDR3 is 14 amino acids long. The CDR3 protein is CSVGGQGADYEQYF. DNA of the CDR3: TGCAGTGTTGGGGGACAGGGGGCCGACTACGAGCAGTACTTC.

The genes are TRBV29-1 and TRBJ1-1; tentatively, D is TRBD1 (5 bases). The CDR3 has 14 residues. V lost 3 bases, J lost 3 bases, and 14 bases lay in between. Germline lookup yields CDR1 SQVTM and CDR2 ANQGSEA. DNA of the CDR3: TGCAGCGTTGAGAGGGCAGGGAAGGACACTGAAGCTTTCTTT. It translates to CSVERAGKDTEAFF.

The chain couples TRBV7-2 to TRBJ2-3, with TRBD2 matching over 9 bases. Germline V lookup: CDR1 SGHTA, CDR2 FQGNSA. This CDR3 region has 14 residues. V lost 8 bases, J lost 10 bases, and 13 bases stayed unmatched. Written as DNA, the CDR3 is TGTGCCAGCTCCCCTGGGCTAGCGGGGCTCTCGCAGTATTTT. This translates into CASSPGLAGLSQYF.

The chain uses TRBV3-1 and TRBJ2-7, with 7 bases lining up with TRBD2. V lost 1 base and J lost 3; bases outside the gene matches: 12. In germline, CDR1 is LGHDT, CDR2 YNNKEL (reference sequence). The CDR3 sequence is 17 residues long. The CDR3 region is CASSQASGGGPFYEQYF. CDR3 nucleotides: TGTGCCAGCAGCCAAGCATCCGGCGGGGGACCATTCTACGAGCAGTACTTC.

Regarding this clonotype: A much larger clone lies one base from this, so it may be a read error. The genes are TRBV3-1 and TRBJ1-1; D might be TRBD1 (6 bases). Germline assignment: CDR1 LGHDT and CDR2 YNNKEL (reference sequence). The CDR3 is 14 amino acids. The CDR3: CASSRGGRSTGAFF. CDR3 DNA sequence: TGTGCCAGCAGCCGCGGGGGGCGAAGTACTGGAGCTTTCTTT.

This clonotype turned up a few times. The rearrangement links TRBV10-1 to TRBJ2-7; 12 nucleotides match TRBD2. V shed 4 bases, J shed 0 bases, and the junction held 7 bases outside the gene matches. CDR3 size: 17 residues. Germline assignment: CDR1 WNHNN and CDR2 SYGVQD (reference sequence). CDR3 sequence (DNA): TGCGCCAGCAGTGGACCGACTAGCGGGGGCCACTCCTACGAGCAGTACTTC. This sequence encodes CASSGPTSGGHSYEQYF.

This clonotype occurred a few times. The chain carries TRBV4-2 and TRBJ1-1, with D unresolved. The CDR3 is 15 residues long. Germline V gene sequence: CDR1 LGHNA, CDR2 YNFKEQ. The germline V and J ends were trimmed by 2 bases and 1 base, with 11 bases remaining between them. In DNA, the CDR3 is TGTGCCAGCAGCCAAAGCTCGGGCCGGAACACTGAAGCTTTCTTT. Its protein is CASSQSSGRNTEAFF.